The 17 T cell receptor beta chains listed next were all sequenced from one sample in a study of T cells expressing NK-cell markers. From the 5' RACE reads, TCRdb lists one entry per CDR3 protein and no DNA. The sample has 350,000 to 400,000 distinct CDR3 sequences, and its top ten clones hold about 10%. The specimen sequenced was blood T cells: a sorted CD56 or NKG2C T cell subset, CD4+ or CD8+ T cells, or bulk PBMC T cells (not recorded which). These receptors were taken from a woman aged 50 to 60 in good health.

This chain joins TRBV5-1 and TRBJ2-3; the D gene TCRdb calls, TRBD2, cannot be checked with no DNA. This CDR3 has 13 amino acids. CDR1 is SGHRS, CDR2 YFSETQ, per germline. Here the CDR3 reads CASRAAAADTQYF. The whole variable domain, filled in from reference TRBV5-1 and TRBJ2-3, reads KAGVTQTPRYLIKTRGQQVTLSCSPISGHRSVSWYQQTPGQGLQFLFEYFSETQRNKGNFPGRFSGRQFSNSRSEMNVSTLELGDSALYLCASRAAAADTQYFGPGTRLTVL.

The chain is built from TRBV5-1 and TRBJ2-1; TCRdb's assignment of TRBD2 cannot be checked, as there is no DNA. The germline CDR1 and CDR2 sequences are SGHRS and YFSETQ. The CDR3 is 15 amino acids. The CDR3 loop reads CASSLAPVAGGEQFF.

The chain joins TRBV29-1 to TRBJ2-7; TCRdb lists TRBD2, though no DNA is available to test this call. Germline loops: CDR1 SQVTM, CDR2 ANQGSEA. This CDR3 contains 15 residues. CDR3 protein: CSVPRSRVRAGEQYF.

This sequence joins TRBV7-2 and TRBJ1-1; checking the TCRdb D call of TRBD1 is not possible without DNA. There are 14 residues in the CDR3. The germline gives CDR1 SGHTA, CDR2 FQGNSA. CDR3 loop: CASSRYGGGTEAFF.

The gene calls are TRBV4-1 and TRBJ2-7; with no DNA, the TCRdb D assignment of TRBD1 cannot be verified. Per germline, CDR1 MGHRA and CDR2 YSYEKL. The CDR3 runs 12 residues. CDR3 sequence: CASSQRPDEQYF.

This chain links TRBV7-9 with TRBJ1-5. The CDR3 covers 15 residues. CDR1 and CDR2 from the germline V gene are SEHNR and FQNEAQ (reference sequence). The CDR3 region is CASSGSRTSDQPQHF.

The rearrangement links TRBV5-5 to TRBJ2-7. Germline values: CDR1 SGHKS, CDR2 YYEKEE (reference sequence). The CDR3 spans 15 residues. CDR3 protein: CASSLDSGISYEQYF.

The chain joins TRBV30 to TRBJ2-1; TCRdb returns TRBD2, unconfirmable since there is no DNA. Germline V gene lookup returns CDR1 GTSNPN and CDR2 SVGIG (reference sequence). CDR3 length equals 13 residues. The CDR3 spells CAVSVFSYNEQFF. The full variable domain, rest sourced from reference TRBV30 and TRBJ2-1, is SQTIHQWPATLVQPVGSPLSLECTVEGTSNPNLYWYRQAAGRGLQLLFYSVGIGQISSEVPQNLSASRPQDRQFILSSKKLLLSDSGFYLCAVSVFSYNEQFFGPGTRLTVL.

This chain uses TRBV9 with TRBJ2-1. This CDR3 has 15 amino acids. Germline assignment: CDR1 SGDLS and CDR2 YYNGEE. CDR3 sequence reads: CASSVATPSYNEQFF. Drawing the rest from reference TRBV9 and TRBJ2-1, the complete variable domain is DSGVTQTPKHLITATGQRVTLRCSPRSGDLSVYWYQQSLDQGLQFLIQYYNGEERAKGNILERFSAQQFPDLHSELNLSSLELGDSALYFCASSVATPSYNEQFFGPGTRLTVL.

The J gene is TRBJ1-1, the V gene TRBV29-1; TCRdb's assignment of TRBD1 cannot be checked, as there is no DNA. The CDR3 totals 13 residues. Per germline, CDR1 SQVTM and CDR2 ANQGSEA. The CDR3 loop is CSVNYRTGTEAFF. The full variable domain, completed using reference TRBV29-1 and TRBJ1-1, is SAVISQKPSRDICQRGTSLTIQCQVDSQVTMMFWYRQQPGQSLTLIATANQGSEATYESGFVIDKFPISRPNLTFSTLTVSNMSPEDSSIYLCSVNYRTGTEAFFGQGTRLTVV.

The chain couples TRBV12-3 or TRBV12-4 to TRBJ1-5; TCRdb proposes TRBD1, but this gene call is untestable without DNA. The CDR3 length is 16 residues. The CDR3 here is CASSTRDRTGWWPQHF.

The V gene is TRBV20-1, the J gene TRBJ2-1. The germline CDR1 and CDR2 sequences are DFQATT and SNEGSKA (reference sequence). The CDR3 runs to 14 residues. The CDR3 sequence: CSARDPGGIDEQFF.

The chain has TRBV12-3 or TRBV12-4 and TRBJ2-4; TCRdb names TRBD2, which stays unverified in the absence of DNA. The CDR3 has 15 residues. The CDR3 sequence is CASSTLAGGKNIQYF.

The chain has TRBV10-3 and TRBJ1-5. CDR1 ENHRY and CDR2 SYGVKD come from the germline V gene. This CDR3 is built from 14 residues. The chain's CDR3 is CAISESGPNQPQHF.

This chain joins TRBV24-1 and TRBJ1-5; the D gene TCRdb calls, TRBD1, cannot be checked with no DNA. The germline gives CDR1 KGHDR, CDR2 SFDVKD. The length of the CDR3 is 12 residues. CDR3 sequence reads: CAIMTGGQPQHF.

V gene TRBV30 combines with J gene TRBJ1-1; TCRdb reports TRBD1, a call that lacks DNA to check it against. Per germline, CDR1 GTSNPN and CDR2 SVGIG (reference sequence). The CDR3 has 14 amino acids. The CDR3: CAWSIGTGTTEAFF.

V and J are TRBV12-3 or TRBV12-4 and TRBJ2-1; TCRdb outputs TRBD2, but without DNA this stays unchecked. The CDR3 extends over 12 amino acids. The CDR3: CASSLLGLEQFF.